This T cell receptor beta chain originates from a study of neurological immune-mediated disorders (dated by TCRdb to the late 2010s). Concerning the study at large: Among the approximately 35 multiple sclerosis patients, relapsing-remitting MS was present in around 30 and secondary progressive MS was present in 3. The cohort included 68 subjects: approximately 15 with HAM/TSP, approximately 34 with multiple sclerosis, and 20 or so healthy controls. The study compared peripheral blood TCR-beta repertoires of HTLV-I-associated myelopathy (HAM/TSP) patients, multiple sclerosis patients and healthy controls using UMI-based sequencing. Longitudinal samples, technical triplicates and paired sorted CD4+ and CD8+ T-cell subsets, alongside PBMC samples, were included among the approximately 100 TCR-beta libraries. What the research found in general, with its limitations: Repertoires from 18 of 34 MS patients were grouped by phylogenetic analysis into a cluster of related CDR3 sequences, suggesting a possible repertoire-level signature. The highest TCR clonal expansion was observed in HAM/TSP patients, whereas the lowest was observed in MS patients, even when compared with healthy controls. Across subjects, expanded clones never shared an identical CDR3 amino acid sequence, which suggests that the TCR-beta repertoires in every group were private. No clinical or MRI features were associated with the MS cluster, and the authors said that larger cohorts are needed.

cDNA was synthesized by template-switch 5'RACE using a primer with a 10-nucleotide random unique molecular identifier that tagged each TCR transcript. Every sequencing run covered 15-18 subjects and yielded more than 180 million TCR-beta sequences. The RNeasy kit was used for extraction of total RNA. Using the KAPA Real-time Library Amplification kit, TCR-beta VDJ regions were amplified with primers for the TCR constant region and the 5'RACE anchor. A first PCR added sample indexes and Illumina adaptors, and a second PCR then raised library yield. The roughly 650 bp TCR product was size-selected on a 2% E-gel SizeSelection system after Ampure bead purification. Before pooling, library quality was assessed on a Bioanalyzer, concentration was determined with Qubit, and library quantification was performed with the Kapa Library Quantification kit. Libraries were sequenced paired-end 2 x 150 bp on an Illumina HiSeq 2500. To increase sequence diversity, about 25-31% phiX was spiked into each library pool. In the paper's pipeline: The quality-filtered reads were processed with the UMI-based MiGEC pipeline, whose error correction step removed more than 80% of the raw TCR sequences. VDJ genes were aligned to IMGT germline references, and each clonotype was defined by a unique CDR3 amino acid sequence together with V-J genes. VDJtools evaluated clonal expansion, Shannon diversity and CDR3 relatedness (CalcPairwiseDistances, ClusterSamples); CLCbio workbench built phylogenetic trees. Expanded clones were defined as having at least 8 unique UMIs, based on coefficient-of-variation modelling across technical triplicates. TCRdb reran the public reads through fastp at Q25 and MiXCR, keeping productive beta chains. Every distinct CDR3 protein forms one entry, paired with its most common genes and DNA. TCRdb's processing, not the authors', yielded these V and J calls. The sample yields about 62,000 distinct CDR3 sequences; around 3.8% were counted once. Clones ranked in the top ten supply 2.2% of the sample.

This clonotype appeared many times. Its antigen has not been determined. The input lacks base qualities; no much larger clone sits a single base away. For unsorted PBMC libraries, 2 million PBMCs were used after storage in RNAlater at -80 degrees C until RNA extraction. Multiple sclerosis patients were enrolled in a US clinical protocol evaluating disease progression by magnetic resonance imaging. Peripheral blood was subjected to Ficoll-Hypaque density gradient centrifugation to isolate PBMCs, which were then cryopreserved in liquid nitrogen. Looking up the germline V gene yields CDR1 SQVTM and CDR2 ANQGSEA. Including cysteine and phenylalanine, the CDR3 has 12 amino acids. Only CDR3 DNA is held: 36 bases, read in frame from base 1. Trimming takes 7 bases off V and 6 bases off J; junction bases not matched to a gene: 7.

The sequence was obtained from a woman between 45 and 60 years old with multiple sclerosis. This receptor chain uses TRBV29-1 and TRBJ1-1; the junction holds 8 bases that match TRBD1. The sample was PBMCs. The CDR3 sequence is CSGQGFWAEAFF. The DNA sequence is given as TGCAGCGGACAGGGGTTTTGGGCTGAAGCTTTCTTT.